The source of this TCR beta chain is a study of T cell responses to AZD1222 COVID-19 vaccine (dated by TCRdb to about 2021). Background for the entire study: A total of just over 230 trial participants underwent TCR sequencing, of whom under 220 had received two doses of AZD1222 and approximately 26 had received two doses of the MenACWY control vaccine. Trial participants were enrolled by age into 18-55, 56-69 and 70-plus year subgroups, with approximately 160, 26 and 62 TCR-sequenced participants respectively. What the work shows at the level of the full study, not this receptor alone: Vaccine-associated CD4 TCRs spanned the whole spike protein, with dominant responses in regions 160-218 and 743-854. Conclusions about previously exposed vaccinees are limited because only six or seven AZD1222 recipients were SARS-CoV-2 seropositive at baseline. A significant rise in spike-specific TCR breadth and depth was observed after two AZD1222 doses relative to day 0 and relative to MenACWY recipients. The 56-69-year group was small, and its depth increase did not reach significance, likely because of low power. Because no samples from the day 14 peak response were available, repertoires could be characterized only after the peak T cell response. Epitopes outside the regions mutated in the B.1.351 and B.1.1.7 variants were reportedly recognized by nearly half of the unique spike-specific TCRs. Participants were mostly white British and included more females than males, and it was suggested by the authors that clonal diversity may have been underestimated.

V lost 4 bases and J lost 11 bases; the stretch between them is 11 bases long. Including cysteine and phenylalanine, the CDR3 has 11 amino acids. The sequence is cut down to CDR3 DNA, 33 bases in frame from base 1. The CDR3 regions of human TCRbeta chains were subjected to immunosequencing. The authors' pipeline ran thus. Repertoire TCRs were checked for matches against a reference library of SARS-CoV-2-specific TCRs that had been generated using the MIRA antigen-specificity platform. Breadth meant the fraction of unique TCRs that were SARS-CoV-2-associated, whereas depth meant the fraction of total T cells that were SARS-CoV-2-associated. Using the MIRA data, each spike-specific TCR was assigned both to the spike region to which the TCR was reactive and to a CD4 or CD8 class. Log10-transformed breadth and depth values were compared by one-way ANOVA with Sidak's multiple comparisons tests. TCRdb limited this immuneACCESS table to in-frame rearrangements with V and J called. A share of clones is missing; checked studies link under half to unresolved V genes, and the rest is unexplained. V, J and clone size are those of that table, while D and trimming were read from the DNA. The sample table records more than 95,000 clones; around 89% of these occur just once. Around 10% of the sample rests with the top ten.

Taken with the paper, the label for time point translates to: baseline before first vaccination. This specimen's treatment or condition label, interpreted: meningococcal conjugate vaccine given as trial control. The vaccinee samples were drawn from two UK trials, COV001 and COV002, one of which was a single-blind randomized controlled phase 2/3 trial testing AZD1222 (ChAdOx1 nCoV-19) in healthy adults. Trial participant PBMC samples were collected at day 0 and day 28 after the second dose for TCRbeta chain sequencing. In the case of this clone: The antigen it recognizes is unknown. No base qualities exist here, and no much larger clone lies one base off it.

The specimen was peripheral blood, collected on day 0 of MenACWY control vaccination. This chain is built from TRBV12-3 or TRBV12-4 and TRBJ1-1, and perhaps TRBD1 as D gene, on 5 matching bases. The receptor was isolated from an adult in good health. The nucleotide sequence is TGTGCCAGCAGTTGGGGGGTCCCCGCTTTCTTT. The translation is CASSWGVPAFF.